This is a list of T cell receptor beta chains from one sample in a study of T cells in Graves' hyperthyroidism and ophthalmopathy. From the multiplex PCR reads, TCRdb called clonotypes with MiXCR, one entry per CDR3 protein. Altogether some 530,000 distinct CDR3 sequences are present, less than 25% being singletons, with the ten largest covering about 49%. Sequences were obtained from blood. The receptors come from a woman between 70 and 85 years old with Graves' ophthalmopathy. Both conserved end residues are part of each CDR3. The D gene is left open where the match is weak. Not all rows give a size; the values are once, few, many and, for expanded clones, a class.

size,J,D,V,CDR3,DNA
few,TRBJ1-1,NA,TRBV15,CATSRDRGGKAFF,TGTGCCACCAGCAGAGATCGAGGGGGGAAAGCTTTCTTT
few,TRBJ2-3,TRBD2,TRBV28,CASVPGGFGTDTQYF,TGTGCCAGCGTCCCGGGAGGGTTCGGTACAGATACGCAGTATTTT
NA,TRBJ1-2,NA,TRBV12-5,CASGLDGPGYTF,TGTGCTAGTGGTTTAGATGGTCCTGGCTACACCTTC
NA,TRBJ2-1,TRBD2,TRBV24-1,CATSEATSGSNEQFF,TGTGCCACCAGTGAAGCTACTAGCGGGAGCAATGAGCAGTTCTTC
many,TRBJ1-5,NA,TRBV2,CASSEDGVQPQHF,TGTGCCAGCAGTGAAGACGGGGTTCAGCCCCAGCATTTT
many,TRBJ2-2,NA,TRBV7-2,CASSLGGGNTGELFF,TGTGCCAGCAGCCTAGGAGGGGGGAACACCGGGGAGCTGTTTTTT
NA,TRBJ2-7,NA,TRBV20-1,CSAIDGRVHEQYF,TGCAGTGCTATAGACGGGAGAGTCCACGAGCAGTACTTC
few,TRBJ1-2,NA,TRBV4-1,CASSQESGYGYTF,TGCGCCAGCAGCCAAGAATCCGGGTATGGCTACACCTTC
many,TRBJ1-2,NA,TRBV12-3/TRBV12-4,CASSLNSVPNYGYTF,TGTGCCAGCAGTTTAAACTCAGTCCCTAACTATGGCTACACCTTC
NA,TRBJ2-3,TRBD2,TRBV20-1,CSVPGTSSTDTQYF,TGCAGTGTCCCTGGGACTAGCAGCACAGATACGCAGTATTTT
NA,TRBJ2-1,TRBD2,TRBV5-1,CASSSGLAGDYNEQFF,TGCGCCAGCAGCTCGGGACTAGCGGGAGATTACAATGAGCAGTTCTTC
few,TRBJ1-4,NA,TRBV20-1,CSASDGPHEKLFF,TGCAGTGCTAGTGACGGCCCCCATGAAAAACTGTTTTTT
NA,TRBJ1-6,NA,TRBV12-3/TRBV12-4,CASSGDLSPLHF,TGTGCCAGCAGTGGGGACCTTTCACCCCTCCACTTT
NA,TRBJ2-3,NA,TRBV7-2,CASSRGGTSTDTQYF,TGTGCCAGCAGCCGAGGGGGGACCAGCACAGATACGCAGTATTTT
NA,TRBJ2-7,TRBD2,TRBV6-5,CASSNLAELTYEQYF,TGTGCCAGCAGTAACCTAGCGGAGTTAACCTACGAGCAGTACTTC
many,TRBJ2-5,TRBD1,TRBV28,CASRPTGTGRVETQYF,TGTGCCAGCAGGCCAACCGGGACAGGGAGAGTGGAGACCCAGTACTTC
NA,TRBJ2-5,TRBD2,TRBV28,CASKKAGEDKTQYF,TGTGCCAGCAAGAAAGCGGGAGAAGACAAGACCCAGTACTTC
NA,TRBJ1-2,NA,TRBV30,CAWSVSGVHYGYTF,TGTGCCTGGAGTGTCTCAGGGGTGCACTATGGCTACACCTTC
many,TRBJ2-7,NA,TRBV28,CASTAGRYEQYF,TGTGCCAGCACCGCCGGGCGGTACGAGCAGTACTTC
NA,TRBJ1-6,TRBD1,TRBV19,CASSTGGTSPLHF,TGTGCCAGTAGTACAGGGGGTACGAGTCCCCTCCACTTT
NA,TRBJ2-1,TRBD2,TRBV19,CASNRRAGVGYNEQFF,TGTGCCAGTAACCGTCGGGCGGGAGTAGGTTACAATGAGCAGTTCTTC
many,TRBJ1-2,NA,TRBV7-2,CASSTLQGYGYTF,TGTGCCAGCAGCACCCTTCAGGGGTATGGCTACACCTTC
few,TRBJ2-7,TRBD2,TRBV24-1,CATSDYGTSGRYEQYF,TGTGCCACCAGTGACTATGGGACTAGCGGGAGGTACGAGCAGTACTTC
few,TRBJ2-7,NA,TRBV20-1,CSATSRSSYEQYF,TGCAGTGCCACCAGCAGGAGCTCCTACGAGCAGTACTTC
many,TRBJ2-5,NA,TRBV12-3/TRBV12-4,CASRPNRRGETQYF,TGTGCCAGCAGGCCCAATCGGCGGGGAGAGACCCAGTACTTC
NA,TRBJ1-1,TRBD1,TRBV6-1,CASSFGRGPGTEAFF,TGTGCCAGCAGCTTCGGCAGGGGGCCAGGCACTGAAGCTTTCTTT
few,TRBJ1-2,TRBD1,TRBV6-1,CASSERIRTGQGYTF,TGTGCCAGCAGCGAAAGAATAAGGACAGGGCAAGGCTACACCTTC
many,TRBJ2-5,TRBD2,TRBV28,CASSWTEAGVGETQYF,TGTGCCAGCAGTTGGACGGAGGCGGGGGTCGGAGAGACCCAGTACTTC
NA,TRBJ1-5,NA,TRBV10-3,CAITGQQNQPQHF,TGTGCCATCACTGGACAGCAAAATCAGCCCCAGCATTTT
NA,TRBJ2-7,TRBD2,TRBV6-1,CASSERSSGSYEQYF,TGTGCCAGCAGTGAAAGGTCTAGCGGCTCCTACGAGCAGTACTTC
few,TRBJ1-1,NA,TRBV5-1,CASGWGGNTEAFF,TGCGCCAGCGGGTGGGGGGGTAACACTGAAGCTTTCTTT
few,TRBJ1-2,NA,TRBV12-3/TRBV12-4,CASSFGGARGYTF,TGTGCCAGCAGTTTCGGGGGGGCTAGGGGCTACACCTTC
NA,TRBJ2-1,NA,TRBV7-2,CASSLGSGLTYNEQFF,TGTGCCAGCAGCTTGGGCAGCGGACTAACCTACAATGAGCAGTTCTTC
many,TRBJ1-2,NA,TRBV28,CASSSTGTVYGYTF,TGTGCCAGCAGTTCGACCGGGACGGTCTATGGCTACACCTTC
NA,TRBJ2-2,NA,TRBV27,CASSLRPLADGELFF,TGTGCCAGCAGTTTACGGCCCTTAGCGGACGGGGAGCTGTTTTTT
many,TRBJ2-1,NA,TRBV2,CASSEVTARGNEQFF,TGTGCCAGCAGTGAAGTGACTGCGAGGGGCAATGAGCAGTTCTTC
NA,TRBJ2-1,NA,TRBV5-6,CASSLSESSYNEQFF,TGTGCCAGCAGCCTGAGTGAGAGCTCCTACAATGAGCAGTTCTTC
few,TRBJ2-5,TRBD2,TRBV12-3/TRBV12-4,CASSLGALAGGPRETQYF,TGTGCCAGCAGTTTGGGCGCCCTAGCGGGAGGGCCCCGAGAGACCCAGTACTTC
NA,TRBJ2-6,NA,TRBV20-1,CSAETGSGANVLTF,TGCAGTGCCGAAACTGGATCCGGGGCCAACGTCCTGACTTTC
NA,TRBJ1-2,TRBD1,TRBV3-1,CASSQDGWVLTGGRGYTF,TGTGCCAGCAGCCAAGACGGCTGGGTCCTGACAGGGGGACGCGGCTACACCTTC
NA,TRBJ1-6,NA,TRBV25-1,CASSEGSPLHF,TGTGCCAGCAGTGAAGGCTCACCCCTCCACTTT
few,TRBJ1-2,NA,TRBV20-1,CSASPGGAHYGYTF,TGCAGTGCTAGTCCGGGGGGCGCTCACTATGGCTACACCTTC
NA,TRBJ1-3,NA,TRBV12-5,CASGLVQYSRNTIYF,TGTGCTAGTGGTTTGGTCCAGTACTCTCGAAACACCATATATTTT
many,TRBJ2-7,TRBD1,TRBV2,CASRTGTGGYEQYF,TGTGCCAGCAGGACCGGGACAGGGGGCTACGAGCAGTACTTC
NA,TRBJ2-7,NA,TRBV10-3,CAIRYQAGTVEQYF,TGTGCCATCAGGTATCAGGCTGGTACGGTCGAGCAGTACTTC
NA,TRBJ2-2,NA,TRBV10-1,CASSGLTNTGELFF,TGCGCCAGCAGTGGACTAACTAACACCGGGGAGCTGTTTTTT
many,TRBJ2-5,NA,TRBV7-2,CASSLALGTQYF,TGTGCCAGCAGCTTAGCCTTGGGGACCCAGTACTTC
few,TRBJ1-5,NA,TRBV19,CASSLPHILFSNQPQHF,TGTGCCAGTAGTCTTCCTCATATCCTTTTTAGCAATCAGCCCCAGCATTTT
few,TRBJ2-3,NA,TRBV9,CASSAEGRGADTQYF,TGTGCCAGCAGCGCCGAGGGCAGGGGGGCAGATACGCAGTATTTT
NA,TRBJ1-1,NA,TRBV12-3/TRBV12-4,CATREGANTEAFF,TGTGCCACCCGGGAAGGGGCGAACACTGAAGCTTTCTTT
NA,TRBJ2-3,NA,TRBV9,CASSPEGGRTDTQYF,TGTGCCAGCAGCCCGGAAGGGGGGCGTACAGATACGCAGTATTTT
NA,TRBJ1-5,NA,TRBV18,CASSLFLDQPQHF,TGTGCCAGCTCACTGTTCCTCGATCAGCCCCAGCATTTT
NA,TRBJ2-1,NA,TRBV30,CAWTGDRATYNEQFF,TGTGCCTGGACCGGAGACAGAGCCACCTACAATGAGCAGTTCTTC
few,TRBJ2-3,NA,TRBV12-3/TRBV12-4,CASSFIRSDTQYF,TGTGCCAGCAGTTTTATCAGATCAGATACGCAGTATTTT